The clone carrying this TCR beta chain was counted once. What it recognizes is unknown. Sequencing used immunoSEQ multiplex PCR; TCRdb keeps in-frame clones, though not all of them. Here the sample spans 130,000 or so clones, around 90% being singletons. The entry originates in a study of T cell responses to AZD1222 COVID-19 vaccine. The CDR3 extends over 10 amino acids. The study's findings and limits: Nearly half of spike-specific TCRs reportedly target unmutated variant regions. Clonal diversity was possibly underestimated, and white British individuals and females predominated among donors.

The starting material was peripheral blood, obtained on day 0 of AZD1222 vaccination. This sequence was found in an adult in good health. This sequence joins TRBV21-1 and TRBJ1-1; TRBD1 reflects the table's D call only, with no check against the DNA. TRBV21-1 is shown as a pseudogene. The CDR3: CASQGAEAFF. CDR3 nucleotides: TGTGCCAGTCAGGGGGCTGAAGCTTTCTTT.